These 9 T cell receptor beta chains came from one sample sequenced in a study of blood T cell repertoires in COVID-19. Using immunoSEQ multiplex PCR, the repertoire was profiled, and TCRdb retains in-frame clones only, with some absent. This table holds about 120,000 clones, 80% to 90% found once. The sequencing input was peripheral blood. The receptor source for this set is a human donor with acute or convalescent COVID-19. The donor label of this sample is uncertain.

This chain links TRBV30 with TRBJ2-4; the match to TRBD2 covers 7 bases. Per germline, CDR1 GTSNPN and CDR2 SVGIG (reference sequence). Losses at the gene ends were 2 bases for V and 8 bases for J; bases not matched to a gene: 15. The CDR3 is 16 residues long. The DNA of the CDR3 is TGTGCCTGGAGTCTCGGACTAGGAGGTGGCGGGGACATTCAGTACTTC. Translating gives CAWSLGLGGGGDIQYF.

The J gene is TRBJ1-4, the V gene TRBV11-1; 7 bases line up with TRBD1. Germline CDR1 and CDR2: SGHAT and FQDESV (reference sequence). The CDR3 loop spans 14 amino acids. V trimming: 5 bases; J trimming: 10 bases; junction bases outside the gene matches: 10. The chain's CDR3 is CASSRSTGWGKLFF. Written as DNA, the CDR3 is TGTGCCAGCAGCCGATCGACAGGGTGGGGAAAACTGTTTTTT.

This chain connects TRBV25-1 to TRBJ2-5, with D possibly TRBD2 on 6 matching bases. The CDR3 is 15 residues long. CDR1 is MGHDK, CDR2 SYGVNS, per germline. Trimming took 5 bases from V and 1 from J, leaving 14 bases between them. The CDR3 loop is CASSMGLFLQETQYF. As DNA, the CDR3 is TGTGCCAGCAGTATGGGACTCTTCCTCCAAGAGACCCAGTACTTC.

The rearrangement joins TRBV29-1 to TRBJ2-1, with 13 bases that match TRBD2. After removal of 7 bases from V and 8 bases from J, the junction contained 8 bases not matched to a gene. This CDR3 is built from 14 residues. CDR1 is SQVTM, CDR2 ANQGSEA, per germline. The CDR3 DNA reads as TGCAGCGCGGAGGGGACTAGCGGGGTAGATGAGCAGTTCTTC. Amino acid sequence: CSAEGTSGVDEQFF.

The rearrangement links TRBV4-2 to TRBJ1-6; 7 bases map to TRBD1. The CDR3 totals 15 residues. V was pared by 5 bases and J by 4 bases, with 5 bases of the junction left unmatched. Looked up from germline, CDR1 is LGHNA and CDR2 is YNFKEQ. The CDR3 DNA follows: TGTGCCAGCAGCTCAGGACAGGTTTATAATTCACCCCTCCACTTT. It translates to CASSSGQVYNSPLHF.

The rearrangement uses TRBV7-2 and TRBJ1-3; D is unclear. The CDR3 length is 16 residues. The germline V gene encodes CDR1 SGHTA and CDR2 FQGNSA. V shed 5 bases and J shed 3 bases, with 17 bases lying between them. The CDR3 region is CASSHTDWEGGNTIYF. CDR3 DNA: TGTGCCAGCAGCCACACTGACTGGGAGGGTGGAAACACCATATATTTT.

The chain combines TRBV18 with TRBJ1-4; TRBD1 aligns across 8 bases. The V and J ends lost 4 bases and 0 bases, in that order; junction bases with no gene match: 10. The CDR3 extends over 18 amino acids. Germline CDR1 reads KGHSH; CDR2 reads LQKENI. CDR3 DNA sequence: TGTGCCAGCTCACTAAGTGGTCAGGGGGCCACAACTAATGAAAAACTGTTTTTT. Its translation: CASSLSGQGATTNEKLFF.

This clone was counted only a few times. J is TRBJ2-7 and V is TRBV6-5, with D maybe TRBD1 (5 bases). The V gene lost 5 bases and the J gene lost 0 bases, with 8 bases spanning the gap. The CDR3 spans 13 residues. CDR1 is MNHEY and CDR2 is SVGAGI in the germline V gene. The CDR3 sequence: CASSQGISYEQYF. In nucleotides, the CDR3 is TGTGCCAGCAGTCAGGGTATCTCCTACGAGCAGTACTTC.

The chain combines TRBV30 with TRBJ1-6, with 7 nucleotides matching TRBD1. In germline, CDR1 is GTSNPN, CDR2 SVGIG (reference sequence). J lost 7 bases, V lost 0 bases, and 12 bases had no gene match. The CDR3 spans 17 residues. The CDR3 bases are TGTGCCTGGAGTGTACGTGGGACAGCTTGGATCAATTCACCCCTCCACTTT. Encoded protein: CAWSVRGTAWINSPLHF.